This T cell receptor beta chain emerged from a study of CD8 T cells in ankylosing spondylitis. A word on this clonotype: Its matching antigen is unknown.

A quantitative 5'-RACE method, one with molecular barcodes, was used to make TCR beta libraries. TCRdb re-called the 5' RACE reads with MiXCR, one entry per CDR3 protein. The sample lists approximately 540,000 distinct CDR3 sequences, 9.5% to 15% occurring once. Germline V gene data show CDR1 as DFQATT and CDR2 as SNEGSKA (reference sequence). V was pared by 1 base and J by 2 bases, with 6 bases between. The CDR3 totals 13 residues. Study results and caveats: Disease-linked clones reportedly concentrated significantly in matched ankylosing spondylitis synovial fluid. A number of the motif variants had already been described in reactive arthritis synovial fluid and blood. Clones linked to the disease showed a CD8+ phenotype. They occurred at relatively low frequencies in peripheral blood. Ankylosing spondylitis blood appeared to carry a characteristic TCR beta motif of roughly eight highly homologous variants.

Material: blood, either unsorted or a sorted T cell fraction (not recorded which). The TCR comes from a male donor with ankylosing spondylitis. The chain recombines TRBV20-1 with TRBJ1-3; D is uncertain. The CDR3 nucleotides are TGCAGTGCTAGAGTGATAACTGGAAACACCATATATTTT. This translates into CSARVITGNTIYF.